This passage covers 19 T cell receptor beta chains from one sample sequenced in a study of CXCR3-negative and CXCR3-positive naive CD8 T cells. UMI labels and 5' RACE were used to prepare the TRB cDNA libraries. TCRdb derives one entry per CDR3 protein from the 5' RACE reads, leaving out DNA. The table gives some 130,000 distinct CDR3 sequences; the top ten clones make up 0.29% of it. Sequencing was done on a sample of naive CXCR3- CD8+ T cells from blood. This sample's subset: CD45RO-CCR7+CD27+CD95- naive CD8+ T cells lacking CXCR3 (TNR3-). The origin of the receptors is a human donor in good health. Some clones in this sample may be carry-over from other donors' samples.

The chain uses TRBV7-2 and TRBJ2-1; without DNA, the TCRdb call of TRBD2 cannot be checked. Germline V gives CDR1 SGHTA, CDR2 FQGNSA. This CDR3 is built from 16 residues. The chain's CDR3 is CASSLGLAGAGDEQFF. The variable domain in full, with the rest retrieved from reference TRBV7-2 and TRBJ2-1, is GAGVSQSPSNKVTEKGKDVELRCDPISGHTALYWYRQSLGQGLEFLIYFQGNSAPDKSGLPSDRFSAERTGGSVSTLTIQRTQQEDSAVYLCASSLGLAGAGDEQFFGPGTRLTVL.

The chain is built from TRBV25-1 and TRBJ2-5; TCRdb's D call of TRBD2 is untestable without DNA. Germline assignment: CDR1 MGHDK and CDR2 SYGVNS. The CDR3 covers 16 residues. The CDR3 reads CASSEKLTGPRETQYF.

The rearrangement uses TRBV4-2 and TRBJ2-1; TCRdb calls TRBD2, which cannot be checked without DNA. This CDR3 spans 15 amino acids. CDR1 is LGHNA, CDR2 YNFKEQ, per germline. CDR3 residues: CASSQLLGTYNEQFF.

The rearrangement joins TRBV30 to TRBJ2-7; there is no DNA to check the TCRdb D call of TRBD1. The CDR3 runs 15 residues. Looked up from germline, CDR1 is GTSNPN and CDR2 is SVGIG (reference sequence). CDR3 region: CAWSSGQGWTYEQYF.

The rearrangement links TRBV7-2 to TRBJ2-1; TCRdb's D call of TRBD2 is untestable without DNA. This CDR3 is built from 15 residues. Germline V gives CDR1 SGHTA, CDR2 FQGNSA. CDR3 residues: CASSPTEAYYNEQFF.

The CDR3 spells CASSFGYGSDEQFF. The chain links TRBV28 to TRBJ2-1; TCRdb returns TRBD2, unconfirmable since there is no DNA. The CDR3 consists of 14 residues. Germline CDR1 reads MDHEN; CDR2 reads SYDVKM.

The V gene is TRBV7-2, the J gene TRBJ2-1; TCRdb's D gene call, TRBD2, goes unchecked for lack of DNA. There are 16 residues in the CDR3. The germline CDR1 and CDR2 sequences are SGHTA and FQGNSA. The chain's CDR3 is CASSPVAGGFYNEQFF.

V is TRBV14 and J is TRBJ1-2. CDR3 length equals 13 residues. The germline V gene encodes CDR1 SGHDN and CDR2 FVKESK. CDR3 protein: CASSQRQGYGYTF. The whole variable domain, filled in from reference TRBV14 and TRBJ1-2, reads EAGVTQFPSHSVIEKGQTVTLRCDPISGHDNLYWYRRVMGKEIKFLLHFVKESKQDESGMPNNRFLAERTGGTYSTLKVQPAELEDSGVYFCASSQRQGYGYTFGSGTRLTVV.

The V gene is TRBV4-3, the J gene TRBJ2-5. CDR1 and CDR2 (germline): LGHNA, YSLEER. CDR3 size: 14 residues. This CDR3 reads CASSQDWQQETQYF.

The J gene is TRBJ2-1, the V gene TRBV2; TCRdb proposes TRBD1, but this gene call is untestable without DNA. The CDR3 runs to 16 residues. Germline CDR1 SNHLY, CDR2 FYNNEI. Here the CDR3 reads CASSDPRPGGRNEQFF.

The CDR3 protein is CASSPGLALDEQYF. J is TRBJ2-7 and V is TRBV7-3; TCRdb's assignment of TRBD2 cannot be checked, as there is no DNA. Looked up from germline, CDR1 is SGHTA and CDR2 is FQGTGA. The CDR3 extends over 14 amino acids.

The chain has TRBV5-1 and TRBJ2-7; without DNA, the TCRdb call of TRBD2 cannot be checked. The CDR3 loop spans 15 amino acids. Germline CDR1 reads SGHRS; CDR2 reads YFSETQ. The CDR3 region is CASSAASGSSYEQYF.

The rearrangement joins TRBV4-2 to TRBJ2-7; TCRdb returns TRBD1, unconfirmable since there is no DNA. The CDR3 is 14 residues long. Germline-derived CDR1 and CDR2 are LGHNA and YNFKEQ. CDR3 protein: CASSHGTATYEQYF.

Here the CDR3 reads CASSFDEGRTEAFF. J is TRBJ1-1 and V is TRBV5-1; TCRdb lists TRBD1, though no DNA is available to test this call. This CDR3 comprises 14 residues. The germline V gene has CDR1 SGHRS and CDR2 YFSETQ.

The chain combines TRBV7-9 with TRBJ2-2; TCRdb outputs TRBD1, but without DNA this stays unchecked. Germline V gives CDR1 SEHNR, CDR2 FQNEAQ (reference sequence). The CDR3 totals 14 residues. The CDR3 loop is CASSADRETGELFF.

The CDR3 loop is CASSPRGGRANPYNEQFF. This sequence joins TRBV18 and TRBJ2-1. The CDR3 is made up of 18 amino acids. CDR1 and CDR2 (germline): KGHSH, LQKENI.

The rearrangement links TRBV4-3 to TRBJ2-3; TCRdb designates TRBD1, a call that cannot be tested without DNA. CDR1 and CDR2 from the germline V gene are LGHNA and YSLEER. The CDR3 totals 15 residues. The CDR3 region is CASSQAGQSTDTQYF.

V is TRBV12-3 or TRBV12-4 and J is TRBJ2-3; with no DNA, the TCRdb D assignment of TRBD2 cannot be verified. The CDR3 is 15 amino acids. The CDR3 protein is CASRTSSGRTDTQYF.

CDR3 residues: CATSHRDEAFF. V is TRBV24-1 and J is TRBJ1-1; TCRdb indicates TRBD1, and absent DNA this call remains unverified. The CDR3 is 11 amino acids. CDR1 is KGHDR and CDR2 is SFDVKD in the germline V gene.